This T cell receptor beta chain comes out of a study of T cell changes during pregnancy in multiple sclerosis. The data were produced by immunoSEQ multiplex PCR, yet TCRdb's version contains in-frame clones alone and is incomplete. The table has 70,000 to 80,000 clones, roughly 94% seen once. The germline V gene has CDR1 SEHNR and CDR2 FQNEAQ (reference sequence). CDR3 length equals 15 residues. J was trimmed by 6 bases and V by 0 bases; bases with no gene match: 5. Sample: peripheral blood, taken in the third trimester of pregnancy. The clonotype was recovered from a female donor with multiple sclerosis, enrolled in a pregnancy study. The chain employs TRBV7-9 and TRBJ2-7, with 10 nucleotides matching TRBD1. The CDR3 DNA reads as TGTGCCAGCAGCTTAGCGAGGACAGGGGGAACCGAGCAGTACTTC. This translates into CASSLARTGGTEQYF.